This T cell receptor beta chain came from a study of cytomegalovirus exposure and HLA in healthy donors. PCR involved 60 Vbeta and 13 Jbeta primers. Clones were read by immunoSEQ multiplex PCR, and TCRdb kept only the in-frame ones, dropping some. The sample yields tens of thousands of clones, about 74% seen once. The length of the CDR3 is 13 residues. From germline, CDR1 is GTSNPN and CDR2 SVGIG (reference sequence). V dropped 2 bases and J dropped 2 bases, with 9 bases sitting between them. V usage is TRBV30 and J usage is TRBJ1-2; D ambiguous. The specimen was PBMCs. The TCR sequence derives from a woman aged 30 to 39 in good health and CMV-seropositive. In DNA, the CDR3 is TGTGCCTGGAGTACGCAGAACAACTATGGCTACACCTTC. Amino acid sequence: CAWSTQNNYGYTF.